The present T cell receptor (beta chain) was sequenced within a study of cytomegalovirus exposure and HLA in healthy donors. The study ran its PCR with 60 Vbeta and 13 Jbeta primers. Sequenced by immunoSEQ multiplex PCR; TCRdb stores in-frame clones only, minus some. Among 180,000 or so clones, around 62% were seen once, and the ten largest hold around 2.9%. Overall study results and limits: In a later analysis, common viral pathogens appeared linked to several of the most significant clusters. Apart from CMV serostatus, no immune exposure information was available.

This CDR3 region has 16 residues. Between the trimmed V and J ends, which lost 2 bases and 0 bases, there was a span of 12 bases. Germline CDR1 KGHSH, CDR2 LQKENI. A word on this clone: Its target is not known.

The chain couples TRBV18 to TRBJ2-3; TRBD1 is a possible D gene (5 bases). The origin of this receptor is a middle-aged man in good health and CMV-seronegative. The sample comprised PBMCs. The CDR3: CASSPGASQSTDTQYF. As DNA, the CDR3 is TGTGCCAGCTCACCAGGGGCGTCCCAAAGCACAGATACGCAGTATTTT.